Below are 9 T cell receptor beta chains sequenced from a single sample in a study of blood T cell repertoires in COVID-19. Profiled with immunoSEQ multiplex PCR; TCRdb holds only in-frame clones, not every one. Of 60,000 to 85,000 clones in the sample, 86% are singletons; the top ten hold approximately 12%. The material sequenced was peripheral blood. All receptors derive from a human donor in a cohort sampled during active COVID-19.

This clone has just one count. This chain uses TRBV7-9 with TRBJ1-1; D gene ambiguous. The V gene lost 5 bases and the J gene lost 1 base, with 8 bases spanning the gap. The CDR3 has 13 residues. Germline lookup yields CDR1 SEHNR and CDR2 FQNEAQ (reference sequence). CDR3 DNA: TGTGCCAGCAGCCGTTCCGGGAACACTGAAGCTTTCTTT. Translating gives CASSRSGNTEAFF.

V usage is TRBV4-1 and J usage is TRBJ2-1; 9 bases line up with TRBD1. The CDR3 consists of 18 residues. V was clipped by 5 bases and J by 0 bases; unmatched bases: 11. Germline CDR1 and CDR2: MGHRA and YSYEKL. The CDR3 reads CASSTVDRGRSSYNEQFF. The CDR3 DNA reads as TGCGCCAGCAGCACCGTGGACAGGGGCAGGAGCTCCTACAATGAGCAGTTCTTC.

The CDR3 sequence: CASSEISGGADTQYF. CDR3 coding DNA: TGTGCCAGCAGTGAAATTAGCGGGGGGGCAGATACGCAGTATTTT. V gene TRBV6-1 combines with J gene TRBJ2-3; TRBD2 matches 11 bases. Germline V gives CDR1 MNHNS, CDR2 SASEGT. Trimming removed 2 bases from V and 4 bases from J; junction bases left unmatched: 2. The CDR3 spans 15 residues.

V usage is TRBV11-2 and J usage is TRBJ2-5; D unclear. Germline V lookup: CDR1 SGHAT, CDR2 FQNNGV. The CDR3 is 12 amino acids. Trimming stripped 5 bases from V and 9 bases from J, with 13 bases between. DNA for the CDR3: TGTGCCAGCAGCCGAGAAGCGTCACCCCAGTACTTC. It yields the protein CASSREASPQYF.

This chain uses TRBV20-1 with TRBJ1-3, with no clear D. Germline lookup yields CDR1 DFQATT and CDR2 SNEGSKA (reference sequence). The CDR3 spans 12 residues. V was clipped by 3 bases and J by 4 bases, with 7 bases between them. The CDR3 loop reads CSASTVGNTIYF. For the CDR3, the DNA is TGCAGTGCTAGTACAGTGGGAAACACCATATATTTT.

This clone was seen just once. The chain links TRBV27 to TRBJ1-1, with 7 bases that match TRBD1. The CDR3 is 15 amino acids. Germline V gene sequence: CDR1 MNHEY, CDR2 SMNVEV (reference sequence). V gave up 6 bases and J gave up 4 bases; unmatched junction bases: 11. The CDR3 DNA follows: TGTGCCAGCAGACATAACACAGGGGCGGTCACTGAAGCTTTCTTT. Its translation is CASRHNTGAVTEAFF.

This rearrangement joins TRBV15 to TRBJ2-3; TRBD1 aligns across 9 bases. After removal of 4 bases from V and 3 bases from J, the junction contained 8 bases not matched to a gene. Germline V CDR1 and CDR2: LNHNV, YYDKDF (reference sequence). The CDR3 covers 16 residues. The CDR3 nucleotides are TGTGCCACCAGCACCGACAGGGGGTTTAGTACAGATACGCAGTATTTT. Protein sequence: CATSTDRGFSTDTQYF.

This rearrangement joins TRBV28 to TRBJ2-7; D call uncertain. This CDR3 is 14 amino acids long. V shed 5 bases and J shed 2 bases, with 13 bases lying between them. From germline, CDR1 is MDHEN and CDR2 SYDVKM. The CDR3 sequence is CASSPNTVTYEQYF. DNA for the CDR3: TGTGCCAGCAGTCCTAACACAGTTACCTACGAGCAGTACTTC.

The sample holds one count of this clone. This chain uses TRBV2 with TRBJ2-3, with 15 bases lining up with TRBD2. The CDR3 spans 16 residues. V shed 4 bases and J 7 bases; nucleotides not matched to a gene: 6. In germline, CDR1 is SNHLY, CDR2 FYNNEI. CDR3 residues: CASSVGTSGGTHTQYF. DNA for the CDR3: TGTGCCAGCAGTGTCGGGACTAGCGGGGGGACTCATACGCAGTATTTT.